This T cell receptor beta chain was found in a study of OX40 agonist ivuxolimab in advanced cancers. V was cut by 8 bases and J by 0 bases, with 10 bases left in between. CDR3 length: 13 amino acids. CDR1 SEHNR and CDR2 FQNEAQ come from the germline V gene (reference sequence). Clones were sequenced by immunoSEQ multiplex PCR, and TCRdb holds only the in-frame ones, with some missing. Of approximately 23,000 clones in the sample, about 88% were seen once. The source material was CD4+ or CD8+ T cells sorted from blood, sampled in a trial of the OX40 agonist ivuxolimab. The source is an adult with an advanced solid tumor such as melanoma, head and neck, liver or kidney cancer. The rearrangement links TRBV7-9 to TRBJ1-1; D is possibly TRBD1 (5 bases). The CDR3 DNA follows: TGTGCCAGCGAAGACAGTTTGAACACTGAAGCTTTCTTT. It specifies CASEDSLNTEAFF.